This is a list of T cell receptor beta chains from one sample in a study of blood T cell repertoires in COVID-19. Repertoires were generated with immunoSEQ multiplex PCR, while TCRdb's copy carries only in-frame clones and drops some. The sample includes roughly 80,000 clones, around 80% of them seen just once. Sequencing used peripheral blood. Every receptor here comes from an elderly man with acute or convalescent COVID-19. The CDR3 runs from the conserved cysteine through the conserved F or W. Fields, in order: J gene, V gene, clone size, D gene, CDR3 DNA, CDR3 protein. A D gene is named only where the DNA matches it firmly. Size is stated for part of the rows, as once, few or many counts, or as a class when the clone is expanded.

TRBJ1-6 TRBV27 . . TGTGCCAGCAGTTTATGGGGAACAGGGTTTAATTCACCCCTCCACTTT CASSLWGTGFNSPLHF
TRBJ2-3 TRBV25-1 . . TGTGCCAGCAGTGTTGGAGCGGCTTACACAGATACGCAGTATTTT CASSVGAAYTDTQYF
TRBJ2-7 TRBV5-4 . . TGTGCCAGCAGCTTTTCGGCGTCTGCGGGGAGCTCCTACGAGCAGTACTTC CASSFSASAGSSYEQYF
TRBJ2-7 TRBV4-1 . . TGCGCCAGCAGCCCAGGCCAGGGGCCCACCTACGAGCAGTACTTC CASSPGQGPTYEQYF
TRBJ1-5 TRBV9 . . TGTGCCAGCAGCCCGCATGGGGGCAAAGGTCAGCCCCAGCATTTT CASSPHGGKGQPQHF
TRBJ1-4 TRBV19 . TRBD1 TGTGCCAGTAGTATTTGGGGCAGGGGGCCGACTAATGAAAAACTGTTTTTT CASSIWGRGPTNEKLFF
TRBJ1-5 TRBV4-1 . . TGCGCCAGCAGCCAAGATAATCGGCGGGGTTCAGGACAGCCCCAGCATTTT CASSQDNRRGSGQPQHF
TRBJ1-2 TRBV10-2 . TRBD1 TGCGCCAGCAGTGGTGACAGGGCCCCTAACTATGGCTACACCTTC CASSGDRAPNYGYTF
TRBJ1-6 TRBV14 . . TGTGCCAGCAGCCCCTGGGGGAGGGGCGAGGATTCACCCCTCCACTTT CASSPWGRGEDSPLHF
TRBJ2-7 TRBV9 . . TGTGCCAGCAGCGTGGGGGGTACGGGCTACGAGCAGTACTTC CASSVGGTGYEQYF
TRBJ1-1 TRBV7-9 . TRBD1 TGTGCCAGCAGCTTACTTCTAGGGGGCAATATCAGAGCTTTCTTT CASSLLLGGNIRAFF
TRBJ2-5 TRBV4-1 few . TGCGCCAGCAGCCAAGATAGCGGAGTAAGACAAGAGACCCAGTACTTC CASSQDSGVRQETQYF
TRBJ1-1 TRBV5-4 . TRBD1 TGTGCCAGCAGCCCGCGACAGGGGAGGACCACTGAAGCTTTCTTT CASSPRQGRTTEAFF
TRBJ2-1 TRBV7-8 . TRBD2 TGTGCCAGCGGGCTAGCGGGGTACAATGAGCAGTTCTTC CASGLAGYNEQFF
TRBJ1-5 TRBV5-5 . . TGTGCCAGCAGCTCTCAGGTCATCGGCAATCAGCCCCAGCATTTT CASSSQVIGNQPQHF
TRBJ2-1 TRBV7-3 medium-sized . TGTGCCAGCAGCTTAGGGCTATACTCCTACAATGAGCAGTTCTTC CASSLGLYSYNEQFF
TRBJ2-7 TRBV2 . . TGTGCCAGCAGGGAGGGGGGGACACTGGGCGAGCAGTACTTC CASREGGTLGEQYF
TRBJ2-7 TRBV3-1/TRBV3-2 . TRBD1 TGTGCCAGCAGCCAAGGGACAGGGAGCTCCTACGAGCAGTACTTC CASSQGTGSSYEQYF
TRBJ1-2 TRBV9 . TRBD1 TGTGCCAGCAGTGTAGGGGTAGGACAGGGCATCTATGGCTACACCTTC CASSVGVGQGIYGYTF
TRBJ1-5 TRBV7-2 . . TGTGCCAGCAGCATTACAGGGTCAACAGATCAGCCCCAGCATTTT CASSITGSTDQPQHF
TRBJ2-1 TRBV6-5 few TRBD1 TGTGCCAGCAGTTACGGGACAGGCTCCTACAATGAGCAGTTCTTC CASSYGTGSYNEQFF
TRBJ1-4 TRBV14 . TRBD1 TGTGCCAGCAGCAGGAGACAGGGGGATACTGAAAAACTGTTTTTT CASSRRQGDTEKLFF
TRBJ1-2 TRBV29-1 . TRBD1 TGCAGCGTTGAATTAGACAGGGCGAATGGCTACACCTTC CSVELDRANGYTF
TRBJ2-7 TRBV9 . TRBD2 TGTGCCAGCAGCCCAGGGACTAGCGGACACTCCTACGAGCAGTACTTC CASSPGTSGHSYEQYF
TRBJ1-1 TRBV3-1/TRBV3-2 . . TGTGCCAGCAGCCTAAGTACAGGGCCCACTGAAGCTTTCTTT CASSLSTGPTEAFF
TRBJ2-7 TRBV7-9 . TRBD1 TGTGCCAGCAGCCCGGACAGGGGGGTCCAGCAGTACTTC CASSPDRGVQQYF
TRBJ1-6 TRBV19 . TRBD1 TGTGCCAGTAGTGCCGACAGGGTCCGGGGTTCACCCCTCCACTTT CASSADRVRGSPLHF
TRBJ2-3 TRBV19 . TRBD2 TGTGCCAGTAGTATCGGGCGCGGGGGAGATACGCAGTATTTT CASSIGRGGDTQYF
TRBJ1-5 TRBV6-2/TRBV6-3 . . TGTGCCAGCAGTTACGCTCAGTCCAATCAGCCCCAGCATTTT CASSYAQSNQPQHF
TRBJ1-5 TRBV2 . TRBD1 TGTGCCAGCACCCAGGACAGGGGGGTGGGCAATCAGCCCCAGCATTTT CASTQDRGVGNQPQHF
TRBJ2-4 TRBV6-5 . . TGTGCCAGCACCCCTCCTGCGGAGAACATTCAGTACTTC CASTPPAENIQYF
TRBJ2-7 TRBV28 . . TGTGCCAGCAGTGGTGGGGCACGCGAGCAGTACTTC CASSGGAREQYF
TRBJ1-2 TRBV7-3 . . TGTGCCAGCAGCCTACGACCCAGGGATGGCTACACCTTC CASSLRPRDGYTF
TRBJ2-5 TRBV7-3 . . TGTGCCAGCAGCTTAAGTTCAGGGGTAGAAACCCAGTACTTC CASSLSSGVETQYF
TRBJ2-1 TRBV6-5 medium-sized . TGTGCCAGCAGAGCAGGGTATTCTACATATGAGCAGTTCTTC CASRAGYSTYEQFF
TRBJ1-1 TRBV19 once . TGTGCCAGTAGTCCCCGACAGGCCACTGAAGCTTTCTTT CASSPRQATEAFF
TRBJ1-4 TRBV6-5 few . TGTGCCAGCAGCGTGACCCGAGGGGGGGAACTGTTTTTT CASSVTRGGELFF
TRBJ1-2 TRBV3-1/TRBV3-2 . . TGTGCCAGCAGCCCCAGGGAAGAAAGGGGCTACACCTTC CASSPREERGYTF
TRBJ2-1 TRBV16 . TRBD1 TGTGCCAGCAGCCAACCGAGGGGACAGGGGCGAGGGGGATACAATGAGCAGTTCTTC CASSQPRGQGRGGYNEQFF
TRBJ2-1 TRBV5-1 . . TGCGCCAGCAGCTTGATCGGGGTTCAATATTACAATGAGCAGTTCTTC CASSLIGVQYYNEQFF
TRBJ2-7 TRBV3-1/TRBV3-2 . . TGTGCCAGCAGCTTGGGACAATCCGAGCAGTACTTC CASSLGQSEQYF
TRBJ2-7 TRBV4-2 . TRBD2 TGTGCCAGCAGCCTCTCCGGGACTAGCGGACCCTACGAGCAGTACTTC CASSLSGTSGPYEQYF
TRBJ1-1 TRBV18 . . TGTGCCAGCTCACCCCGGGAGGCTTCGGATGGTGAAGCTTTCTTT CASSPREASDGEAFF
TRBJ2-7 TRBV12-3/TRBV12-4 . . TGTGCCAGCAAGACTAGCTCCTACGAGCAGTACTTC CASKTSSYEQYF
TRBJ1-2 TRBV6-5 . . TGTGCCAGCCATGAGGGTGACCCAATACGGAATGGCTACACCTTC CASHEGDPIRNGYTF
TRBJ2-7 TRBV11-3 . TRBD2 TGTGCCAGCAGCAAAGGCGGTAGCGGGGGGGACTACGAGCAGTACTTC CASSKGGSGGDYEQYF
TRBJ1-1 TRBV6-5 . TRBD1 TGTGCCAGCAGTTCGAAATTGGGGACAGTCTCTGAAGCTTTCTTT CASSSKLGTVSEAFF
TRBJ1-4 TRBV2 few . TGTGCCAGCAGTGGCCGGGGGTCTGGGAATGAAAAACTGTTTTTT CASSGRGSGNEKLFF
TRBJ2-7 TRBV6-4 . TRBD1 TGTGCCAGCAGTGTGGAAGACAGGGGAAGACCCGAGCAGTACTTC CASSVEDRGRPEQYF
TRBJ2-4 TRBV19 . TRBD1 TGTGCCAGTAATCCAGGACAGGGTTACGACATTCAGTACTTC CASNPGQGYDIQYF
TRBJ2-3 TRBV4-1 . . TGCGCCAGCAGCCTACAAGAGGCCGGAGATACGCAGTATTTT CASSLQEAGDTQYF
TRBJ1-4 TRBV5-1 . TRBD1 TGCGCCAGCAGCTTAAGGGGACAGGGGGCAACTAATGAAAAACTGTTTTTT CASSLRGQGATNEKLFF